This T cell receptor beta chain was found in a study of T cell responses to AZD1222 COVID-19 vaccine. Trimming removed 1 base at V and 5 bases at J, with 12 bases between. CDR1 is SEHNR and CDR2 is FQNEAQ in the germline V gene (reference sequence). The CDR3 extends over 14 amino acids. The table came from immunoSEQ multiplex PCR; TCRdb's copy has only in-frame clones and leaves some out. Here the sample spans roughly 100,000 clones, about 81% being singletons. Study-level points and caveats: Receipt of two AZD1222 doses was followed by a rise in Spike-specific TCR breadth and depth. At baseline, seropositivity was found in only a handful of AZD1222 recipients.

This clone was observed a handful of times. Its antigen is still unknown. This chain links TRBV7-9 with TRBJ2-7; D assignment may be TRBD1 or TRBD2 (5 bases each). This TCR derives from an adult in good health. The material was peripheral blood, obtained on day 0 of AZD1222 vaccination. The DNA of the CDR3 is TGTGCCAGCAGCTTAGGGGGGTCTGGGGACGAGCAGTACTTC. Protein product: CASSLGGSGDEQYF. Complete variable domain (other parts from reference TRBV7-9 and TRBJ2-7): DTGVSQNPRHKITKRGQNVTFRCDPISEHNRLYWYRQTLGQGPEFLTYFQNEAQLEKSRLLSDRFSAERPKGSFSTLEIQRTEQGDSAMYLCASSLGGSGDEQYFGPGTRLTVT.